This passage covers 2 T cell receptor beta chains from one sample sequenced in a study of blood T cells in healthy people across ages. A sample-barcoded 5' primer and a J-beta primer mix were used in a second PCR of roughly 7 to 11 cycles. TCRdb reprocessed the 5' RACE reads with MiXCR, giving one entry per CDR3 protein. The sample yields some 1,500,000 distinct CDR3 sequences, roughly 43% seen once. Sequencing was performed on blood. The receptors come from a woman aged 18-35 years in good health.

This clonotype was seen a few times. The V and J genes are TRBV27 and TRBJ2-7, with D possibly being TRBD1 (5 bases). V lost 0 bases, J lost 3 bases, and 12 bases lay in between. Germline V gene lookup returns CDR1 MNHEY and CDR2 SMNVEV (reference sequence). This CDR3 is built from 15 residues. The CDR3 region has the DNA TGTGCCAGCAGTTTATCAGGGGTTGGGCTCTACGAGCAGTACTTC. Translating it yields CASSLSGVGLYEQYF.

In this sample, this clonotype turned up many times. The rearrangement uses TRBV10-2 and TRBJ2-1, with D perhaps TRBD2 (7 bases). The J call may be incorrect, as the DNA end agrees better with TRBJ2-7. This CDR3 is built from 14 residues. CDR1 is WSHSY and CDR2 is SAAADI in the germline V gene. The DNA of the CDR3 is TGCGCCAGCAGTGCGAAGGGGGACTACAATGAGCAGTACTTC. This codes for CASSAKGDYNEQYF.